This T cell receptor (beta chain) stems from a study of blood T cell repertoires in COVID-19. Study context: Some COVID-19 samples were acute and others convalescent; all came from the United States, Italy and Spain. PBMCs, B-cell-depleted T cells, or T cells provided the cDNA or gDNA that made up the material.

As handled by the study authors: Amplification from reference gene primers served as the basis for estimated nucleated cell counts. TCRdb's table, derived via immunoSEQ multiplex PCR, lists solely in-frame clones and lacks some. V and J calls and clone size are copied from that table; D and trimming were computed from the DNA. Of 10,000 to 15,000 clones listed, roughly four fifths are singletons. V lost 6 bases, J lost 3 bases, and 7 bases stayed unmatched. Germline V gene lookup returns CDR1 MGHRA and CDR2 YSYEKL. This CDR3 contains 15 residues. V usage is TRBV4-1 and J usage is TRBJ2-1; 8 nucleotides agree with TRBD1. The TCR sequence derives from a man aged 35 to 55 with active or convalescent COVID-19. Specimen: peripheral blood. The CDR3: CASRVQGGGYNEQFF. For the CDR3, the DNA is TGCGCCAGCAGGGTACAGGGGGGAGGCTACAATGAGCAGTTCTTC.